The 32 T cell receptor beta chains given below trace back to one sample, sequenced in a study of cytomegalovirus exposure and HLA in healthy donors. The study ran its PCR with 60 Vbeta and 13 Jbeta primers. Only in-frame clones appear in the TCRdb table, and some are missing; sequencing was by immunoSEQ multiplex PCR. Its table records tens of thousands of clones. The sequenced sample consisted of PBMCs. The origin of the receptors is a male donor in good health and CMV-seronegative.

The V gene is TRBV28, the J gene TRBJ1-2; no clear D gene. This CDR3 spans 12 amino acids. Per the germline V gene, CDR1 is MDHEN and CDR2 is SYDVKM. V lost 4 bases, J lost 3 bases, and 6 bases lay in between. CDR3 residues: CASSSNYYGYTF. The CDR3, as DNA: TGTGCCAGCAGTTCAAACTACTATGGCTACACCTTC.

This rearrangement joins TRBV6-5 to TRBJ2-5, with 9 positions matching TRBD1. The closer fit of TRBJ2-7 to the DNA end suggests the J call may be wrong. The CDR3 is 14 residues long. Germline CDR1 is MNHEY and CDR2 is SVGAGI. CDR3 DNA sequence: TGTGCCAGCCATGCCCGACAGGGGGGGGGCGAGCAGTACTTC. Translating gives CASHARQGGGEQYF.

The chain is built from TRBV7-2 and TRBJ2-2, with D possibly matching TRBD1 (5 bases). The CDR3 has 15 amino acids. Trimming cost V 4 bases and J 1 base, with 10 bases left between them. CDR1 and CDR2 from the germline V gene are SGHTA and FQGNSA. CDR3 residues: CASSYRQRNTGELFF. DNA of the CDR3: TGTGCCAGCAGCTACCGACAGAGGAACACCGGGGAGCTGTTTTTT.

This sequence joins TRBV6-5 and TRBJ1-1; tentative D call: TRBD1 (6 bases). This CDR3 region has 15 residues. V lost 5 bases to trimming and J lost 0 bases, with 13 bases between them. In germline, CDR1 is MNHEY, CDR2 SVGAGI. The CDR3 DNA reads as TGTGCCAGCAGTCTCCAGGGGTCCCTGAACACTGAAGCTTTCTTT. Translation gives CASSLQGSLNTEAFF.

The chain is built from TRBV5-1 and TRBJ2-2; 7 bases match TRBD2. Germline CDR1 and CDR2: SGHRS and YFSETQ. Trimming removed 0 bases from V and 4 bases from J; junction bases left unmatched: 3. This CDR3 is 15 amino acids long. CDR3 region: CASSLELASTGELFF. As DNA, the CDR3 is TGCGCCAGCAGCTTGGAACTAGCGTCCACCGGGGAGCTGTTTTTT.

J is TRBJ1-6 and V is TRBV30; 10 bases align to TRBD1. This CDR3 region has 15 residues. V lost 3 bases to trimming and J lost 5 bases; unmatched junction nucleotides: 4. Germline V gives CDR1 GTSNPN, CDR2 SVGIG (reference sequence). CDR3 residues: CAWRGQGSNNSPLHF. The CDR3 bases are TGTGCCTGGAGGGGACAGGGGTCCAATAATTCACCCCTCCACTTT.

The chain recombines TRBV4-2 with TRBJ2-1; tentatively, D is TRBD2 (6 bases). V gave up 3 bases and J gave up 7 bases, with 13 bases separating them. The CDR3 has 14 residues. Germline CDR1 LGHNA, CDR2 YNFKEQ. The DNA of the CDR3 is TGTGCCAGCAGCCATTTACTGGGGAGGAATGAGCAGTTCTTC. Translated, it gives CASSHLLGRNEQFF.

As for this clone: Germline and junction disagree at one end, which may indicate a read error. The sample has other DNA sequences that encode this CDR3 too. The V call is TRBV28, the J call TRBJ1-6; D may be TRBD1 (6 bases). Germline V gene sequence: CDR1 MDHEN, CDR2 SYDVKM. The CDR3 is 13 residues long. CDR3 region: CASYGTGYSPLHF. The CDR3 coding sequence is TGTGCCAGTTATGGTACAGGGTATTCACCCCTACACTTT.

V usage is TRBV7-2 and J usage is TRBJ2-5, with D hard to call. The germline V and J ends were trimmed by 3 bases and 1 base, with 9 bases remaining between them. The CDR3 spans 14 residues. Germline V lookup: CDR1 SGHTA, CDR2 FQGNSA. The CDR3 sequence is CASSFQSGQETQYF. The CDR3 bases are TGTGCCAGCAGCTTTCAATCGGGCCAAGAGACCCAGTACTTC.

With regard to this clone: At one of its ends the junction is not consistent with the germline gene, which may arise from a read error. V gene TRBV30 combines with J gene TRBJ1-2; maybe TRBD1 (5 bases). This CDR3 spans 11 amino acids. CDR1 GTSNPN and CDR2 SVGIG come from the germline V gene (reference sequence). As DNA, the CDR3 is TGTGCCTGGGGGGGGAACTATGGCTACTCCTTC. Amino acid sequence: CAWGGNYGYSF.

The chain employs TRBV7-9 and TRBJ2-1, with D hard to call. The CDR3 contains 13 residues. V was cut by 4 bases and J by 10 bases, with 14 bases left in between. Germline CDR1 is SEHNR and CDR2 is FQNEAQ (reference sequence). This CDR3 reads CASSSGSGREQFF. In DNA, the CDR3 is TGTGCCAGCAGCTCGGGTTCGGGTAGGGAGCAGTTCTTC.

V gene TRBV30 combines with J gene TRBJ2-1, with 9 bases fitting TRBD1. The germline gives CDR1 GTSNPN, CDR2 SVGIG (reference sequence). The CDR3 has 13 residues. V was clipped by 5 bases and J by 8 bases; unmatched bases: 7. In DNA form, the CDR3 reads TGTGCCTGGCTACAGGGGGCGAGGGATGAGCAGTTCTTC. It encodes CAWLQGARDEQFF. Based on the CDR3 plus reference TRBV30 and TRBJ2-1, the full variable domain is SQTIHQWPATLVQPVGSPLSLECTVEGTSNPNLYWYRQAAGRGLQLLFYSVGIGQISSEVPQNLSASRPQDRQFILSSKKLLLSDSGFYLCAWLQGARDEQFFGPGTRLTVL.

The chain recombines TRBV18 with TRBJ2-1; 8 nucleotides agree with TRBD2. Germline CDR1 reads KGHSH; CDR2 reads LQKENI. The CDR3 extends over 15 amino acids. Trimming removed 3 bases from V and 6 bases from J; junction bases left unmatched: 7. The CDR3 DNA reads TGTGCCAGCTCACCGCCGGGACTAGAACTCAATGAGCAGTTCTTC. This gives the protein CASSPPGLELNEQFF.

To note about this clone: This sample includes further DNA sequences coding for the same CDR3. The chain is built from TRBV6-6 and TRBJ1-6; perhaps TRBD1 as D (6 bases). Between the trimmed V and J ends, which lost 5 bases and 6 bases, there was a span of 14 bases. The germline V gene encodes CDR1 MNHNY and CDR2 SVGAGI (reference sequence). The CDR3 has 15 amino acids. CDR3 DNA: TGTGCCAGCAGTCAACAGGGAATGGGTAATTCACCCCTCCACTTT. Residues: CASSQQGMGNSPLHF.

The rearrangement joins TRBV27 to TRBJ2-5, with D perhaps TRBD2 (6 bases). The CDR3 runs to 13 residues. Between the trimmed V and J ends, which lost 4 bases and 4 bases, there was a span of 10 bases. Looked up from germline, CDR1 is MNHEY and CDR2 is SMNVEV (reference sequence). The DNA for the CDR3 is TGTGCCAGCAGTTATTCCGGGGGAGAGACCCAGTACTTC. Protein sequence: CASSYSGGETQYF.

V is TRBV7-2 and J is TRBJ2-3; 7 positions agree with TRBD1. Germline CDR1 and CDR2: SGHTA and FQGNSA. The trim removed 4 bases at V and 2 bases at J, leaving 6 bases unmatched. CDR3 length: 15 residues. This CDR3 reads CASSSRGGFTDTQYF. The CDR3, as DNA: TGTGCCAGCAGCTCCAGAGGGGGCTTCACAGATACGCAGTATTTT. The variable domain in full, completed from reference TRBV7-2 and TRBJ2-3, reads GAGVSQSPSNKVTEKGKDVELRCDPISGHTALYWYRQSLGQGLEFLIYFQGNSAPDKSGLPSDRFSAERTGGSVSTLTIQRTQQEDSAVYLCASSSRGGFTDTQYFGPGTRLTVL.

V is TRBV2 and J is TRBJ1-3; 8 bases align to TRBD1. Germline V CDR1 and CDR2: SNHLY, FYNNEI. Trimming cost V 9 bases and J 4 bases; bases outside gene matches: 8. The CDR3 runs to 14 residues. This CDR3 is CASLRTGWGNTIYF. CDR3 sequence (DNA): TGTGCCAGTCTTCGGACAGGGTGGGGAAACACCATATATTTT.

CDR3 sequence (DNA): TGTGCCAGCAGCTTCTGGACTAGCGGGGGGCTAGGGAGAGAGACCCAGTACTTC. Amino acids: CASSFWTSGGLGRETQYF. The chain couples TRBV7-2 to TRBJ2-5, with 14 positions matching TRBD2. Germline V gene data show CDR1 as SGHTA and CDR2 as FQGNSA. V gave up 3 bases and J gave up 4 bases; unmatched junction bases: 10. The CDR3 spans 18 residues. Filled out from reference TRBV7-2 and TRBJ2-5, the complete variable domain reads GAGVSQSPSNKVTEKGKDVELRCDPISGHTALYWYRQSLGQGLEFLIYFQGNSAPDKSGLPSDRFSAERTGGSVSTLTIQRTQQEDSAVYLCASSFWTSGGLGRETQYFGPGTRLLVL.

The chain uses TRBV5-1 and TRBJ1-4; 8 nucleotides line up with TRBD1. Unmatched junction bases numbered 6, after V lost 5 bases and J lost 3 bases. The CDR3 length is 15 residues. Germline values: CDR1 SGHRS, CDR2 YFSETQ. The CDR3 DNA is TGCGCCAGCAGGTTGCAACAGGGGGCTAATGAAAAACTGTTTTTT. It encodes CASRLQQGANEKLFF.

A remark on this clone: An end of the junction differs from the germline gene, which may be a read error. V usage is TRBV29-1 and J usage is TRBJ2-3; 12 bases fit TRBD2. This CDR3 spans 14 amino acids. Looked up from germline, CDR1 is SQVTM and CDR2 is ANQGSEA. CDR3 coding DNA: TGCAGCGTACTGACTAGCGGGAGCACAGGTACGCAGTATTTT. Amino acid sequence: CSVLTSGSTGTQYF.

The chain joins TRBV10-1 to TRBJ2-1; TRBD2 agrees at 15 bases. Per germline, CDR1 WNHNN and CDR2 SYGVQD (reference sequence). The CDR3 covers 17 residues. V was clipped by 7 bases and J by 5 bases; unmatched bases: 9. The CDR3 here is CASKRTSGGASDNEQFF. The CDR3 nucleotides read TGCGCCAGCAAAAGGACTAGCGGGGGGGCATCCGACAATGAGCAGTTCTTC.

The chain joins TRBV30 to TRBJ1-1; D may be TRBD1 (5 bases). CDR3 length: 13 residues. V lost 2 bases, J lost 0 bases, and 7 bases lay in between. Germline-derived CDR1 and CDR2 are GTSNPN and SVGIG (reference sequence). CDR3 loop: CAWSMTVNTEAFF. The CDR3 DNA reads TGTGCCTGGAGTATGACAGTGAACACTGAAGCTTTCTTT.

The V call is TRBV5-1, the J call TRBJ1-6, with D perhaps TRBD1 (5 bases). Germline CDR1 reads SGHRS; CDR2 reads YFSETQ. The ends were cut back, 2 bases at V and 7 bases at J, with 13 bases in the middle. This CDR3 spans 15 amino acids. CDR3 coding DNA: TGCGCCAGCAGCTTAGCACAGGTGGGCAATTCACCCCTCCACTTT. Residues: CASSLAQVGNSPLHF.

The chain joins TRBV4-3 to TRBJ2-5; D is perhaps TRBD2 (5 bases). Trimming shortened V by 1 base and J by 2 bases, and 11 bases separated the two germline ends. Germline V gene data show CDR1 as LGHNA and CDR2 as YSLEER. The CDR3 extends over 15 amino acids. CDR3 amino acids: CASSQGSGEQETQYF. DNA of the CDR3: TGCGCCAGCAGCCAAGGGAGCGGCGAACAAGAGACCCAGTACTTC.

The chain joins TRBV18 to TRBJ2-5, with D maybe TRBD1 (6 bases). The CDR3 is 14 residues long. Germline values: CDR1 KGHSH, CDR2 LQKENI. The ends were cut back, 2 bases at V and 4 bases at J, with 11 bases in the middle. CDR3 in amino acids: CASSPRGTSETQYF. CDR3 sequence (DNA): TGTGCCAGCTCACCAAGGGGGACCTCAGAGACCCAGTACTTC. The full variable domain, in which reference TRBV18 and TRBJ2-5 provide the parts outside the CDR3, is NAGVMQNPRHLVRRRGQEARLRCSPMKGHSHVYWYRQLPEEGLKFMVYLQKENIIDESGMPKERFSAEFPKEGPSILRIQQVVRGDSAAYFCASSPRGTSETQYFGPGTRLLVL.

The gene calls are TRBV4-2 and TRBJ2-7; 10 bases agree with TRBD2. The CDR3 is 20 residues long. CDR1 LGHNA and CDR2 YNFKEQ come from the germline V gene. Trimming at V came to 3 bases and at J to 3 bases, leaving 20 bases not matched to a gene. CDR3 sequence reads: CASSHLAVTSGTLGGYEQYF. CDR3 coding DNA: TGTGCCAGCAGCCACCTCGCTGTCACTAGCGGGACATTAGGTGGCTACGAGCAGTACTTC.

The genes are TRBV5-1 and TRBJ1-3; TRBD1 agrees at 7 bases. CDR1 SGHRS and CDR2 YFSETQ come from the germline V gene. V shed 3 bases, J shed 3 bases, and the junction held 3 bases outside the gene matches. This CDR3 spans 14 amino acids. The CDR3 nucleotides are TGCGCCAGCAGCTCAGGGGGTAGTGGAAACACCATATATTTT. Encoded protein: CASSSGGSGNTIYF. The full variable domain, with the rest looked up from reference TRBV5-1 and TRBJ1-3, is KAGVTQTPRYLIKTRGQQVTLSCSPISGHRSVSWYQQTPGQGLQFLFEYFSETQRNKGNFPGRFSGRQFSNSRSEMNVSTLELGDSALYLCASSSGGSGNTIYFGEGSWLTVV.

This sequence joins TRBV20-1 and TRBJ1-1; TRBD1 matches at 7 bases. The CDR3 is 11 residues long. V trimming: 7 bases; J trimming: 2 bases; junction bases outside the gene matches: 1. The germline CDR1 and CDR2 sequences are DFQATT and SNEGSKA (reference sequence). The CDR3 sequence is CSGTGNTEAFF. Written as DNA, the CDR3 is TGCAGTGGGACAGGTAACACTGAAGCTTTCTTT.

This rearrangement joins TRBV5-1 to TRBJ1-2, with 8 bases that match TRBD1. In germline, CDR1 is SGHRS, CDR2 YFSETQ. With V trimmed by 1 base and J by 6 bases, 11 bases remained unmatched. The CDR3 spans 16 residues. CDR3 residues: CASSLTGGATSDGYTF. The DNA of the CDR3 is TGCGCCAGCAGCTTGACAGGGGGGGCAACTTCTGATGGCTACACCTTC.

CDR3 coding DNA: TGTGCCTGGAGTCTCCGGGACATCCGCACAGATACGCAGTATTTT. Its translation: CAWSLRDIRTDTQYF. This sequence joins TRBV30 and TRBJ2-3; a weak D match, TRBD1 (6 bases). Germline V gene data show CDR1 as GTSNPN and CDR2 as SVGIG (reference sequence). V dropped 2 bases and J dropped 1 base, with 13 bases sitting between them. The CDR3 length is 15 residues.

About this clone itself: A junction boundary mismatches the germline segment, possibly from a read error. V and J are TRBV30 and TRBJ2-1; 10 nucleotides match TRBD2. The CDR3 runs to 15 residues. CDR1 and CDR2 (germline): GTSNPN, SVGIG (reference sequence). The CDR3 loop reads CAWGSGRRSDNEQFF. The CDR3 DNA follows: TGTGCCTGGGGTAGCGGGAGGCGCTCCGACAATGAGCAGTTCTTC.

The chain employs TRBV5-6 and TRBJ2-1; D might be TRBD2 (7 bases). The ends were cut back, 1 base at V and 7 bases at J, with 12 bases in the middle. CDR1 and CDR2 (germline): SGHDT, YYEEEE. This CDR3 is 14 amino acids long. The CDR3 nucleotides read TGTGCCAGCAGCTTGCGGGGGGCCGGTAATGAGCAGTTCTTC. Translating it yields CASSLRGAGNEQFF.